Listed below are T cell receptor beta chains from one sample, sequenced in a study of blood T cell repertoires in COVID-19. The protocol was immunoSEQ multiplex PCR, while the TCRdb copy is restricted to in-frame clones and leaves out a portion. Of some 200,000 clones listed, about 82% were seen once; the top ten hold 0.85% to 0.95%. Sequencing was done on a sample of peripheral blood. Source of these receptors: a man in his sixties with COVID-19, enrolled during active disease. CDR3s include the opening cysteine and the closing phenylalanine or tryptophan. A D gene is named only where the DNA matches it firmly. Part of the rows lack a size; the others show once, few, many or a class for expanded clones.

TRBJ1-1 | . | . | TRBV4-3 | CASSQAEWLETEAFF | TGCGCCAGCAGCCAAGCGGAATGGTTGGAGACTGAAGCTTTCTTT
TRBJ2-3 | TRBD1 | . | TRBV28 | CASSPNPRAGGQDTQYF | TGTGCCAGCAGTCCAAACCCCCGGGCAGGGGGCCAGGATACGCAGTATTTT
TRBJ1-1 | . | once | TRBV28 | CASSLGRITEAFF | TGTGCCAGCAGTTTAGGGCGAATCACTGAAGCTTTCTTT
TRBJ1-3 | . | . | TRBV4-2 | CASSQEQGRNTIYF | TGTGCCAGCAGCCAAGAGCAGGGGAGAAACACCATATATTTT
TRBJ1-5 | TRBD1 | few | TRBV6-2/TRBV6-3 | CASSYPGGPQHF | TGTGCCAGCAGTTACCCAGGGGGGCCCCAGCATTTT
TRBJ2-1 | TRBD1 | . | TRBV5-1 | CASTGGTGYNEQFF | TGCGCCAGCACCGGGGGGACAGGGTACAATGAGCAGTTCTTC
TRBJ1-6 | . | . | TRBV18 | CASSPVTFRSYNSPLHF | TGTGCCAGCTCCCCCGTTACTTTTCGCTCCTATAATTCACCCCTCCACTTT
TRBJ1-4 | TRBD1 | . | TRBV12-3/TRBV12-4 | CASSYRGEKLFF | TGTGCCAGCAGTTACAGGGGTGAAAAACTGTTTTTT
TRBJ1-5 | . | . | TRBV10-3 | CAISEITGHQPQHF | TGTGCCATCAGTGAGATTACAGGTCATCAGCCCCAGCATTTT
TRBJ1-1 | TRBD1 | few | TRBV18 | CASSPDRVNEAFF | TGTGCCAGCTCACCGGACAGGGTTAATGAAGCTTTCTTT